These 27 T cell receptor beta chains came from one sample sequenced in a study of T cell repertoires in cytomegalovirus infection (dated by TCRdb to between 2017 and 2020). The antigens for these receptors are not known. Sequencer: Illumina HiSeq 1500. TCRdb reanalyzed the raw reads on its own, using fastp at Q25 for trimming and MiXCR for clone calling, and kept in-frame beta chains. Merged by CDR3 protein, the rows form single entries marked with the most common genes and DNA. The sample has about 830,000 distinct CDR3 sequences on record, approximately 32% of them singletons. The ten most abundant clones make up 9.5% to 15% of the sample. The treatment or condition label corresponds to: in vitro stimulation with specific CMV peptide epitopes to enrich CMV-specific T cells. The sample here was cultured CD8+ T cells from PBMCs, taken from culture after CMV antigen stimulation. The source of these receptors is a human donor in good health (CMV status not recorded). Some clones in this sample may be carry-over from other donors' samples.

The chain links TRBV2 to TRBJ2-1, with D uncertain. The CDR3 consists of 14 residues. Per germline, CDR1 SNHLY and CDR2 FYNNEI. V lost 3 bases and J lost 2, with 8 bases in between. The CDR3 is CASSEGVPYNEQFF. Written as DNA, the CDR3 is TGTGCCAGCAGTGAGGGCGTGCCCTACAATGAGCAGTTCTTC. Supplemented by reference TRBV2 and TRBJ2-1, the full variable domain reads EPEVTQTPSHQVTQMGQEVILRCVPISNHLYFYWYRQILGQKVEFLVSFYNNEISEKSEIFDDQFSVERPDGSNFTLKIRSTKLEDSAMYFCASSEGVPYNEQFFGPGTRLTVL.

This clonotype has a count of ten or more. The chain is built from TRBV7-6 and TRBJ2-1, with D tentatively TRBD1 (6 bases). The length of the CDR3 is 15 residues. CDR1 is SGHVS and CDR2 is FNYEAQ in the germline V gene. The ends were cut back, 6 bases at V and 0 bases at J, with 12 bases in the middle. The CDR3, as DNA: TGTGCCAGCAGTGACCGGGACACCTCCTACAATGAGCAGTTCTTC. Translating gives CASSDRDTSYNEQFF.

The rearrangement uses TRBV6-1 and TRBJ2-7; TRBD1 might be the D (6 bases). V lost 0 bases and J 1 base, leaving 7 bases between the germline ends. Germline V gene lookup returns CDR1 MNHNS and CDR2 SASEGT. The CDR3 has 14 residues. CDR3 bases: TGTGCCAGCAGTGAAGCTAGGGGGTCCTACGAGCAGTACTTC. Amino acids: CASSEARGSYEQYF.

This clonotype was seen repeatedly, ten times or more. The chain employs TRBV7-8 and TRBJ2-3; a weak D match, TRBD2 (6 bases). Germline V gives CDR1 SGHVS, CDR2 FQNEAQ. This CDR3 comprises 11 residues. The V end was cut by 7 bases, the J end by 10 bases, with 12 bases between. CDR3 sequence: CASTLGGPQYF. In DNA, the CDR3 is TGTGCCAGCACCTTGGGAGGTCCGCAGTATTTT.

This chain links TRBV7-6 with TRBJ2-7; TRBD1 agrees at 10 bases. Germline CDR1 and CDR2: SGHVS and FNYEAQ. The CDR3 is 15 amino acids. Germline trimming cut 4 bases from V and 3 bases from J; bases unmatched to any gene: 6. CDR3 sequence (DNA): TGTGCCAGCAGCTCCCCACGGACAGGGGGCTACGAGCAGTACTTC. Translated, it gives CASSSPRTGGYEQYF.

This clonotype was recorded at least ten times. The chain recombines TRBV7-2 with TRBJ1-5; 7 bases are a match to TRBD1. The germline gives CDR1 SGHTA, CDR2 FQGNSA. The V and J ends lost 2 bases and 9 bases, in that order; junction bases with no gene match: 10. The CDR3 extends over 15 amino acids. The CDR3 sequence is CASSLNGRGNWPQHF. DNA of the CDR3: TGTGCCAGCAGCTTAAATGGCAGGGGGAATTGGCCCCAGCATTTT.

This clonotype was detected only a few times. The chain links TRBV6-2 or TRBV6-3 to TRBJ2-7; the D gene is possibly TRBD1 (6 bases). Trimming shortened V by 6 bases and J by 3 bases, and 18 bases separated the two germline ends. The CDR3 sequence is 15 residues long. Germline-derived CDR1 and CDR2 are MNHEY and SVGEGT. CDR3 region: CASSLGQIEFYEQYV. Here the CDR3 DNA reads TGTGCCAGCAGCCTAGGACAGATTGAATTCTACGAGCAGTACGTC.

This sequence joins TRBV15 and TRBJ1-1; D unclear. The CDR3 extends over 12 amino acids. Germline CDR1 is LNHNV and CDR2 is YYDKDF (reference sequence). V was pared by 4 bases and J by 7 bases, with 10 bases between. The CDR3 reads CATSNRRIEAFF. CDR3 sequence (DNA): TGTGCCACCAGCAATCGACGGATTGAAGCTTTCTTT.

The V gene is TRBV7-6, the J gene TRBJ1-4; D unresolved. CDR3 length: 13 residues. CDR1 SGHVS and CDR2 FNYEAQ come from the germline V gene. Trimming cost V 7 bases and J 8 bases, with 14 bases left between them. CDR3 sequence: CASTYGIGEKLFF. Written as DNA, the CDR3 is TGTGCCAGCACCTACGGAATTGGAGAAAAACTGTTTTTT.

This clonotype was picked up a small number of times. The chain couples TRBV27 to TRBJ2-5; tentatively, D is TRBD1 (6 bases). V lost 5 bases and J 5 bases, leaving 18 bases between the germline ends. The CDR3 contains 15 residues. Germline CDR1 and CDR2: MNHEY and SMNVEV (reference sequence). The CDR3 coding sequence is TGTGCCAGCAGTCATGGACAGAACCGGTTGGAGACCCAGTACTTC. Protein product: CASSHGQNRLETQYF.

Many counts were recorded for this clonotype. The rearrangement joins TRBV7-6 to TRBJ2-2, with 11 positions matching TRBD1. Losses at the gene ends were 5 bases for V and 4 bases for J; bases not matched to a gene: 6. The length of the CDR3 is 16 residues. Germline-derived CDR1 and CDR2 are SGHVS and FNYEAQ. The DNA for the CDR3 is TGTGCCAGCAGCCCTACGGGGACAGGGGGCACCGGGGAGCTGTTTTTT. It specifies CASSPTGTGGTGELFF.

V gene TRBV11-1 combines with J gene TRBJ1-5, with 7 bases that match TRBD1. The CDR3 runs to 15 residues. Per germline, CDR1 SGHAT and CDR2 FQDESV (reference sequence). Trimming cost V 5 bases and J 1 base; bases outside gene matches: 5. CDR3 loop: CASSPTGASNQPQHF. The CDR3 bases are TGTGCCAGCAGCCCTACAGGGGCGAGCAATCAGCCCCAGCATTTT.

The chain has TRBV6-6 and TRBJ2-7, with D perhaps TRBD2 (6 bases). Trimming removed 0 bases at V and 2 bases at J, with 8 bases between. Germline-derived CDR1 and CDR2 are MNHNY and SVGAGI (reference sequence). This CDR3 has 14 residues. CDR3 sequence: CASSYSREAYEQYF. DNA for the CDR3: TGTGCCAGCAGTTACTCGCGGGAAGCCTACGAGCAGTACTTC.

Turning to this clonotype: The junction departs from the called germline gene at one end, perhaps through a read error. The V and J genes are TRBV9 and TRBJ1-2; D ambiguous. The germline V gene encodes CDR1 SGDLS and CDR2 YYNGEE. The CDR3 is 15 residues long. Written as DNA, the CDR3 is TGTGCCAGCAGCGTAGTAGTACCGGGCCAAGGGCAGAGCCCCTTC. This translates into CASSVVVPGQGQSPF.

Only a few counts were recorded for this clonotype. This chain connects TRBV7-3 to TRBJ2-5; D is tentatively TRBD1 or TRBD2 (6 bases each). CDR3 length equals 13 residues. Germline CDR1 reads SGHTA; CDR2 reads FQGTGA. The ends were cut back, 5 bases at V and 4 bases at J, with 11 bases in the middle. CDR3 in DNA: TGTGCCAGCAGCCGAAAGGGGGGAGAGACCCAGTACTTC. Its translation: CASSRKGGETQYF.

This clonotype turned up a few times. This chain links TRBV29-1 with TRBJ2-5; D unclear. The ends were cut back, 2 bases at V and 4 bases at J, with 8 bases in the middle. CDR1 is SQVTM, CDR2 ANQGSEA, per germline. The CDR3 is 12 residues long. The DNA of the CDR3 is TGCAGCGTTGAAACTGGGTCAGAGACCCAGTACTTC. As protein: CSVETGSETQYF.

This clonotype was recorded a few times. The rearrangement links TRBV12-3 or TRBV12-4 to TRBJ1-1; D gene uncertain. This CDR3 is 13 amino acids long. V was cut by 6 bases and J by 5 bases, with 13 bases left in between. CDR3 DNA: TGTGCCAGCAGCCTAAACGGGTGGACTGAAGCTTTCTTT. Amino acid sequence: CASSLNGWTEAFF.

The chain has TRBV27 and TRBJ1-2; D gene unclear. The V end was cut by 5 bases, the J end by 7 bases, with 14 bases between. CDR1 and CDR2 from the germline V gene are MNHEY and SMNVEV (reference sequence). CDR3 length: 13 amino acids. The DNA for the CDR3 is TGTGCCAGCAGTATCGCCCGGCTGTCTGGCTACACCTTC. Encoded protein: CASSIARLSGYTF.

The chain is built from TRBV5-4 and TRBJ2-5; TRBD1 agrees at 9 bases. The V gene end was trimmed by 4 bases and the J gene end by 7 bases; junction bases not matched to a gene: 5. Germline lookup yields CDR1 SGHNT and CDR2 YYREEE (reference sequence). The CDR3 loop spans 13 amino acids. CDR3 sequence: CASSREGQGTQYF. The CDR3 DNA follows: TGTGCCAGCAGCCGAGAGGGACAGGGGACCCAGTACTTC.

This chain joins TRBV19 and TRBJ1-1, with D possibly matching TRBD1 (5 bases). The CDR3 has 15 residues. V was shortened by 7 bases and J by 5 bases, with 20 bases between the two germline ends. Per germline, CDR1 LNHDA and CDR2 SQIVND (reference sequence). This chain's CDR3 is CASTALGRGETEAFF. Written as DNA, the CDR3 is TGTGCCAGTACGGCGTTGGGTAGGGGAGAAACTGAAGCTTTCTTT.

This clonotype occurred many times. The chain joins TRBV28 to TRBJ2-3; TRBD1 matches at 9 bases. The CDR3 consists of 15 residues. Germline trimming cut 6 bases from V and 1 base from J; bases unmatched to any gene: 5. Germline CDR1 is MDHEN and CDR2 is SYDVKM. CDR3 amino acids: CASRIHRGRTDTQYF. DNA of the CDR3: TGTGCCAGCAGAATCCACAGGGGGCGCACAGATACGCAGTATTTT. The complete variable domain, with remaining parts taken from reference TRBV28 and TRBJ2-3, reads DVKVTQSSRYLVKRTGEKVFLECVQDMDHENMFWYRQDPGLGLRLIYFSYDVKMKEKGDIPEGYSVSREKKERFSLILESASTNQTSMYLCASRIHRGRTDTQYFGPGTRLTVL.

In its sample, this clonotype was seen many times. The chain has TRBV7-2 and TRBJ2-5, with TRBD2 identical over 8 bases. Unmatched junction bases numbered 8, after V lost 8 bases and J lost 3 bases. CDR1 and CDR2 (germline): SGHTA, FQGNSA. The CDR3 is 14 residues long. The CDR3 is CASPPGGGEETQYF. The CDR3 coding sequence is TGTGCCAGCCCCCCCGGGGGGGGAGAAGAGACCCAGTACTTC. Looking up the rest from reference TRBV7-2 and TRBJ2-5 gives the full variable domain: GAGVSQSPSNKVTEKGKDVELRCDPISGHTALYWYRQSLGQGLEFLIYFQGNSAPDKSGLPSDRFSAERTGGSVSTLTIQRTQQEDSAVYLCASPPGGGEETQYFGPGTRLLVL.

The CDR3: CASTPGGRTSGYTF. The CDR3 region has the DNA TGTGCCAGCACCCCCGGGGGACGGACGTCCGGCTACACCTTC. The chain uses TRBV6-1 and TRBJ1-2, with TRBD1 as a possible D gene (5 bases). The CDR3 extends over 14 amino acids. Germline loops: CDR1 MNHNS, CDR2 SASEGT. V was clipped by 7 bases and J by 8 bases, with 20 bases between them.

This chain joins TRBV2 and TRBJ2-1; 10 nucleotides match TRBD1. Germline CDR1 SNHLY, CDR2 FYNNEI. The CDR3 is 18 residues long. The V segment lost 0 bases and the J segment 7 bases; nucleotides outside the gene matches: 12. CDR3 nucleotides: TGTGCCAGCAGTGAAGCTGGAAGGACAGGGGGATTGGGTAATGAGCAGTTCTTC. Translating it yields CASSEAGRTGGLGNEQFF.

The rearrangement links TRBV6-1 to TRBJ1-4; D call uncertain. This CDR3 has 15 amino acids. CDR1 is MNHNS and CDR2 is SASEGT in the germline V gene. V lost 5 bases, J lost 0 bases, and 10 bases lay in between. CDR3 sequence: CASSTTEATNEKLFF. The CDR3 DNA sequence: TGTGCCAGCAGTACCACAGAGGCAACTAATGAAAAACTGTTTTTT.

For this clonotype: Possible read error: a much larger clone is one base away. The chain recombines TRBV19 with TRBJ1-5; maybe TRBD1 (6 bases). Germline loops: CDR1 LNHDA, CDR2 SQIVND (reference sequence). CDR3 length: 14 residues. V lost 3 bases, J lost 3 bases, and 9 bases lay in between. CDR3 amino acids: CASSIRQDNQPQHF. The CDR3 DNA reads TGTGCCAGTAGTATCCGACAGGACAATCAGCCCCAGCATTTT.

This rearrangement joins TRBV12-5 to TRBJ1-1; D not resolved. The CDR3 totals 10 residues. V was clipped by 9 bases and J by 4 bases, with 6 bases between them. CDR1 LGHNT and CDR2 FRNRAP come from the germline V gene. The DNA of the CDR3 is TGTGCTAGCGCGATCACTGAAGCTTTCTTT. This codes for CASAITEAFF.